Below are 13 T cell receptor beta chains sequenced from a single sample in a study of PD-1 blockade in classical Hodgkin lymphoma. Only in-frame clones appear in the TCRdb table, and some are missing; sequencing was by immunoSEQ multiplex PCR. Of roughly 3,300 clones listed, roughly three quarters are singletons. Time point indicated: newly diagnosed, previously untreated cHL patient sample. The study isolated CD8+ T cells from thawed PBMCs by magnetic negative selection. The sequencing input was CD8+ T cells from blood. The receptors were sampled from a human donor with classical Hodgkin lymphoma.

The rearrangement joins TRBV14 to TRBJ2-1; D possibly corresponds to TRBD2 (5 bases). The V gene's germline CDR1 is SGHDN and CDR2 FVKESK. The CDR3 length is 16 residues. V shed 2 bases and J shed 4 bases, with 15 bases lying between them. The DNA for the CDR3 is TGTGCCAGCAGCCAACTAACTAGTATACTGTACAATGAGCAGTTCTTC. Amino acids: CASSQLTSILYNEQFF.

CDR3 region: CASSFGTSGSARETQYF. The CDR3 DNA sequence: TGTGCCAGCAGCTTTGGAACTAGCGGGAGTGCCAGAGAGACCCAGTACTTC. V gene TRBV7-9 combines with J gene TRBJ2-5, with TRBD2 matching 11 bases. The J segment lost 4 bases and the V segment lost 3 bases, leaving 10 bases of the junction unmatched. CDR1 and CDR2 (germline): SEHNR, FQNEAQ (reference sequence). This CDR3 has 17 amino acids.

The V and J genes are TRBV5-4 and TRBJ1-6; perhaps TRBD1 as D (5 bases). Germline V gene lookup returns CDR1 SGHNT and CDR2 YYREEE (reference sequence). V shed 9 bases and J shed 0 bases, with 13 bases lying between them. The CDR3 consists of 15 residues. Here the CDR3 DNA reads TGTGCCACCGCACAGGAGTTCTCCTATAATTCACCCCTCCACTTT. This sequence encodes CATAQEFSYNSPLHF.

The chain links TRBV4-2 to TRBJ2-3, with D hard to call. Between the trimmed V and J ends, which lost 0 bases and 2 bases, there was a span of 6 bases. Germline V CDR1 and CDR2: LGHNA, YNFKEQ. The CDR3 is 14 residues long. The CDR3 loop reads CASSQDRTTDTQYF. The CDR3 DNA follows: TGTGCCAGCAGCCAAGATCGAACCACAGATACGCAGTATTTT.

The rearrangement links TRBV6-6 to TRBJ1-5; no firm D call. The CDR3 is made up of 13 amino acids. V lost 6 bases, J lost 9 bases, and 15 bases lay in between. Germline V gene data show CDR1 as MNHNY and CDR2 as SVGAGI (reference sequence). CDR3 loop: CASRRHRMGPQHF. The DNA for the CDR3 is TGTGCCAGCAGACGACACCGTATGGGGCCCCAGCATTTT.

The chain recombines TRBV2 with TRBJ1-2; TRBD1 might be the D (5 bases). The CDR3 spans 14 residues. V dropped 6 bases and J dropped 2 bases, with 13 bases sitting between them. Germline V lookup: CDR1 SNHLY, CDR2 FYNNEI. CDR3 nucleotide sequence: TGTGCCAGCAGGAAGGGCGAGGGGAACTATGGCTACACCTTC. This translates into CASRKGEGNYGYTF.

The chain recombines TRBV6-5 with TRBJ1-1, with D perhaps matching TRBD1 (6 bases). This CDR3 spans 14 amino acids. V dropped 5 bases and J dropped 1 base, with 11 bases sitting between them. CDR1 MNHEY and CDR2 SVGAGI come from the germline V gene. The CDR3 here is CASSNRGANTEAFF. CDR3 coding DNA: TGTGCCAGCAGTAATAGGGGGGCGAACACTGAAGCTTTCTTT.

This chain uses TRBV19 with TRBJ2-3; TRBD2 matches at 12 bases. CDR1 is LNHDA, CDR2 SQIVND, per germline (reference sequence). The CDR3 is 16 residues long. Trimming at V came to 3 bases and at J to 4 bases, leaving 5 bases not matched to a gene. The CDR3 nucleotides read TGTGCCAGTAGTATGGGGGGACTAGCGGGTTCAGATACGCAGTATTTT. Protein sequence: CASSMGGLAGSDTQYF.

V is TRBV5-1 and J is TRBJ2-7; 12 bases are shared with TRBD2. V shed 0 bases, J shed 4 bases, and the junction held 5 bases outside the gene matches. Germline CDR1 and CDR2: SGHRS and YFSETQ. This CDR3 contains 16 residues. CDR3 sequence (DNA): TGCGCCAGCAGCTTGGGTCCCCTAGCGGGAGGGTACGAGCAGTACTTC. It translates to CASSLGPLAGGYEQYF.

This clone was counted between two and nine times. The chain combines TRBV12-2 with TRBJ2-5; the D call TRBD2 from the table was never checked on the DNA. TRBV12-2 constitutes a pseudogene. The CDR3 consists of 16 residues. CDR3 nucleotide sequence: TGTGCAAGTCGCCCCCCACTACTAGCGGCCCAAGAGACCCAGTACTTC. Translation gives CASRPPLLAAQETQYF.

This rearrangement joins TRBV4-1 to TRBJ2-7; possibly TRBD1 or TRBD2 for D (5 bases each). The CDR3 runs to 15 residues. Germline CDR1 is MGHRA and CDR2 is YSYEKL. V was cut by 1 base and J by 0 bases, with 10 bases left in between. The CDR3 is CASSQGDRLSYEQYF. The CDR3 DNA reads as TGCGCCAGCAGCCAAGGGGACCGGCTCTCCTACGAGCAGTACTTC.

The chain recombines TRBV9 with TRBJ2-1, with TRBD2 matching 8 bases. V dropped 3 bases and J dropped 5; count of bases not matched to a gene: 13. Germline V gene data show CDR1 as SGDLS and CDR2 as YYNGEE. The CDR3 runs 17 residues. CDR3: CASSAGWSGTSNNEQFF. The CDR3 bases are TGTGCCAGCAGCGCGGGATGGTCGGGGACTAGTAACAATGAGCAGTTCTTC.

In this sample, this clone turned up once. The chain carries TRBV28 and TRBJ1-5; 7 nucleotides match TRBD1. The V gene's germline CDR1 is MDHEN and CDR2 SYDVKM. This CDR3 region has 16 residues. After removal of 7 bases from V and 7 bases from J, the junction contained 16 bases not matched to a gene. The CDR3 DNA reads TGTGCCAGCACCCAACCCGGGGGGCAGGGGGTCCAGCCCCAGCATTTT. The encoded protein is CASTQPGGQGVQPQHF.